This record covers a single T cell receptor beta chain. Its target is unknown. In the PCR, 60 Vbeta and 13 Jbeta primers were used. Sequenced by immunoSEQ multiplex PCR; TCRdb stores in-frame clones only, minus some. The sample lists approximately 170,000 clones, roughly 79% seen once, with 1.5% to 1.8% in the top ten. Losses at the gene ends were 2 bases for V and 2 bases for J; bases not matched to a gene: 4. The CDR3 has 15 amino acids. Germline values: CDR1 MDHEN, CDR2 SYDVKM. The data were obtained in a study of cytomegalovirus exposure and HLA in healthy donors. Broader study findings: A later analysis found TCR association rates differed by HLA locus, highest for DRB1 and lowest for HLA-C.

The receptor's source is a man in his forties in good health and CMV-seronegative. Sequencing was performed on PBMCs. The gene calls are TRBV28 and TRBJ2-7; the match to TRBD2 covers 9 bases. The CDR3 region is CASSLGSGSPYEQYF. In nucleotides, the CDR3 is TGTGCCAGCAGTTTAGGTAGCGGGAGTCCCTACGAGCAGTACTTC.